The rows below give T cell receptor beta chains drawn from one sample of a study of blood T cell repertoires in COVID-19. Clones were read by immunoSEQ multiplex PCR, and TCRdb kept only the in-frame ones, dropping some. This repertoire shows some 200,000 clones, 70% to 85% found once; its top ten account for about 6.9%. The sequencing input was peripheral blood. All receptors derive from a human donor with acute or convalescent COVID-19. The donor label of this sample is uncertain. Each CDR3 is given with its conserved first and last residue. The D gene is left open where the match is weak. Size tells how often a clone was seen (once, few, many) or the class of an expanded clone, and some rows leave it out.

J gene	clone size	D gene	V gene	CDR3 length	CDR3 DNA	CDR3 protein
TRBJ1-2	NA	NA	TRBV23-1	14	TGCGCCAGTAGAAAGGAGGGGCGCGGCTATGGCTACACCTTC	CASRKEGRGYGYTF
TRBJ2-5	NA	TRBD2	TRBV27	18	TGTGCCAGCAGTCCAGGGGGGACTAGCGGGGGCTCTCAAGAGACCCAGTACTTC	CASSPGGTSGGSQETQYF
TRBJ2-3	NA	TRBD2	TRBV15	16	TGTGCCACCAGCAGATCCCTTCTAGCGGGAGGGGATACGCAGTATTTT	CATSRSLLAGGDTQYF
TRBJ2-1	NA	NA	TRBV7-9	17	TGTGCCAGCAGCTTCCCCCGACTGGAGGGATCCTACAATGAGCAGTTCTTC	CASSFPRLEGSYNEQFF
TRBJ1-4	NA	NA	TRBV6-1	14	TGTGCCAGCAGTGAAGGGCCGGGAATTGGAAAACTGTTTTTT	CASSEGPGIGKLFF
TRBJ1-1	NA	NA	TRBV3-1/TRBV3-2	15	TGTGCCAGCAGCCAAGATCGACAAATGAACACTGAAGCTTTCTTT	CASSQDRQMNTEAFF
TRBJ2-1	NA	TRBD2	TRBV9	16	TGTGCCAGCAGCGTAACGCGGGAGGGGGGATTCGATGAGCAGTTCTTC	CASSVTREGGFDEQFF
TRBJ2-7	once	NA	TRBV18	15	TGTGCCAGCTCACCAAGCCAGGGGGGCTCCTACGAGCAGTACTTC	CASSPSQGGSYEQYF
TRBJ2-3	NA	NA	TRBV6-4	14	TGTGCCAGCAGCCCGTTCGTGGCCCAGGGTACGCAGTATTTT	CASSPFVAQGTQYF
TRBJ1-4	NA	TRBD1	TRBV30	14	TGTGCCTGGGCCCCAGACAGGGGAAATGAAAAACTGTTTTTT	CAWAPDRGNEKLFF
TRBJ1-3	NA	TRBD1	TRBV5-1	16	TGCGCCAGCAGCTTGGCAGGGACAGCTGGGAGAAACACCATATATTTT	CASSLAGTAGRNTIYF
TRBJ2-7	NA	NA	TRBV7-9	13	TGTGCCAGCAGCTTAGGGGCTGTCGGCGAGCAGTACTTC	CASSLGAVGEQYF
TRBJ1-4	NA	NA	TRBV3-1/TRBV3-2	15	TGTGCCAGCAGCCTGGAGGCCAGTGGAGGCGAAAAACTGTTTTTT	CASSLEASGGEKLFF
TRBJ2-4	NA	TRBD1	TRBV28	14	TGTGCCAGCAGTTTAGAACAGGGGAAAAACATTCAGTACTTC	CASSLEQGKNIQYF
TRBJ1-5	once	TRBD1	TRBV10-3	14	TGTGCCATCTGCGACAGGGGCGGGAATCAGCCCCAGCATTTT	CAICDRGGNQPQHF
TRBJ2-1	NA	TRBD2	TRBV9	17	TGTGCCAGCAGCTCCCGACCAACTAGCGGGAGTTTCCATGAGCAGTTCTTC	CASSSRPTSGSFHEQFF
TRBJ2-3	once	NA	TRBV5-4	16	TGTGCCAGCAGCCCGGGTCCAGCCACGGGCACAGATACGCAGTATTTT	CASSPGPATGTDTQYF
TRBJ1-5	NA	TRBD1	TRBV28	15	TGTGCCAGCAGTTCCGCACAGGGGGCTGGGCAGCCCCAGCATTTT	CASSSAQGAGQPQHF
TRBJ2-1	NA	NA	TRBV2	11	TGTGCCAGCAGGAGGGAGAATGAGCAGTTCTTC	CASRRENEQFF
TRBJ2-1	NA	TRBD2	TRBV4-1	13	TGCGCCAGCAGAGCGGGAGGGTATGGGGAGCAGTTCTTC	CASRAGGYGEQFF
TRBJ2-5	NA	TRBD1	TRBV13	14	TGTGCCAGCAGCTTGGGGACAGGGTCGGAGACCCAGTACTTC	CASSLGTGSETQYF
TRBJ1-5	NA	NA	TRBV11-3	18	TGTGCCAGCAGCCGCAGTCCGGACAGTCCTTATAGCAATCAGCCCCAGCATTTT	CASSRSPDSPYSNQPQHF
TRBJ2-7	few	NA	TRBV6-2/TRBV6-3	16	TGTGCCAGCAGTTACGGGGTGACGGACTTTGTTTACGAGCAGTACTTC	CASSYGVTDFVYEQYF
TRBJ2-2	NA	NA	TRBV24-1	13	TGTGCCACCAGTGAGTCCGGGACAGGGGAGCTGTTTTTT	CATSESGTGELFF
TRBJ2-1	NA	TRBD2	TRBV27	16	TGTGCCAGCAGTTCCCTCCAGCGGGAGAAAGGGAATGAGCAGTTCTTC	CASSSLQREKGNEQFF
TRBJ1-2	NA	TRBD1	TRBV2	16	TGTGCCAGCAGTGAGACAGGGGTCTATGGGATTGCTGGCTACACCTTC	CASSETGVYGIAGYTF
TRBJ2-5	NA	NA	TRBV24-1	15	TGTGCCACCAGTGATCCCAGGCGAACAAGGGAGACCCAGTACTTC	CATSDPRRTRETQYF
TRBJ1-4	NA	NA	TRBV5-1	19	TGCGCCAGCAGCTTGGGGGTTGGGGCAGCCCCCCGCGCTAATGAAAAACTGTTTTTT	CASSLGVGAAPRANEKLFF